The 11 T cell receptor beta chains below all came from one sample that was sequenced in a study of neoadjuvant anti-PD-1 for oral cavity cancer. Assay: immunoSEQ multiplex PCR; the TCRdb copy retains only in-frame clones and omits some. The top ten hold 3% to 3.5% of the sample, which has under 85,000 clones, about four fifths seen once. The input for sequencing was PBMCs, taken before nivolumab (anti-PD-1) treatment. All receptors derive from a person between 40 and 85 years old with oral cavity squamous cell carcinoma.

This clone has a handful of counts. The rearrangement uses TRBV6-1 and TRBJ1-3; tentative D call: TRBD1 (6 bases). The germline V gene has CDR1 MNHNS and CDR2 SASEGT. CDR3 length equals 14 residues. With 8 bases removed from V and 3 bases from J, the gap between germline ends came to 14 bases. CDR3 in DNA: TGTGCCAGCGCAGGGACATCTGGTGGAAACACCATATATTTT. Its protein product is CASAGTSGGNTIYF.

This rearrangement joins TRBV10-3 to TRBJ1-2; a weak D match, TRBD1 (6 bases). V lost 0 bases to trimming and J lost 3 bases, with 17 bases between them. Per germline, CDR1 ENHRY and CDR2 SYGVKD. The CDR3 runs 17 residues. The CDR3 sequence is CAISESIRGLADYGYTF. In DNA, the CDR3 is TGTGCCATCAGTGAGTCGATTCGGGGGCTTGCTGACTATGGCTACACCTTC.

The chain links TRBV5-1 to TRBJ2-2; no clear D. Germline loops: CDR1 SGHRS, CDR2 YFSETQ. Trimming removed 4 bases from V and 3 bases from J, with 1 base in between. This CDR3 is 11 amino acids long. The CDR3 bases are TGCGCCAGCAGCCACACCGGGGAGCTGTTTTTT. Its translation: CASSHTGELFF.

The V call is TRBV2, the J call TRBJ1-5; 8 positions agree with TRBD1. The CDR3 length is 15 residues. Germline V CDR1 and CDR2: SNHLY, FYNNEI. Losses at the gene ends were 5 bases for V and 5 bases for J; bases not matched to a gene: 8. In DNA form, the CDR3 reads TGTGCCAGCAGTCCCCGGGACAGGACCGATCAGCCCCAGCATTTT. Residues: CASSPRDRTDQPQHF.

The CDR3 here is CASSFQGGEAFF. The CDR3 bases are TGTGCCAGCAGTTTCCAGGGGGGTGAAGCTTTCTTT. The V call is TRBV28, the J call TRBJ1-1, with 7 bases matching TRBD1. V trimming: 3 bases; J trimming: 7 bases; junction bases outside the gene matches: 2. This CDR3 is 12 amino acids long. The germline CDR1 and CDR2 sequences are MDHEN and SYDVKM.

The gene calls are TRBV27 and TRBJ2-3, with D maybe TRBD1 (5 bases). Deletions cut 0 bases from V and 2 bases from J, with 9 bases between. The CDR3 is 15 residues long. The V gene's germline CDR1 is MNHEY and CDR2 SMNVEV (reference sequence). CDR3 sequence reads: CASSLSRTPTDTQYF. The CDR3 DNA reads TGTGCCAGCAGTTTATCGAGGACACCCACAGATACGCAGTATTTT.

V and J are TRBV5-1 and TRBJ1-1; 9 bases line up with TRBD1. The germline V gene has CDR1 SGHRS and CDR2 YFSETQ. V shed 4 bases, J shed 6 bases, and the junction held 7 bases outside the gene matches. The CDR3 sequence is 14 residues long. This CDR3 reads CASSPTGGSPEAFF. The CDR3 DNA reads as TGCGCCAGCAGCCCGACAGGGGGGAGCCCTGAAGCTTTCTTT.

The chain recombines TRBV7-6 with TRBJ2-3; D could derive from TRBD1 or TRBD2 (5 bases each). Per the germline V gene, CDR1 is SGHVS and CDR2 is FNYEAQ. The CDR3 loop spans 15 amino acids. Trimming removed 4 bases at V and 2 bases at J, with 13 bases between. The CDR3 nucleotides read TGTGCCAGCAGCTCAACCGGGGCCCTCACAGATACGCAGTATTTT. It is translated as CASSSTGALTDTQYF.

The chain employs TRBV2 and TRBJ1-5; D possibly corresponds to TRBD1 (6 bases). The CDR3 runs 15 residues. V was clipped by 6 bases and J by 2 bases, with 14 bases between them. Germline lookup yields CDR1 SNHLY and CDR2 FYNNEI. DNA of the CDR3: TGTGCCAGCAGGGCCTGGGGGGGCGGCAATCAGCCCCAGCATTTT. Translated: CASRAWGGGNQPQHF.

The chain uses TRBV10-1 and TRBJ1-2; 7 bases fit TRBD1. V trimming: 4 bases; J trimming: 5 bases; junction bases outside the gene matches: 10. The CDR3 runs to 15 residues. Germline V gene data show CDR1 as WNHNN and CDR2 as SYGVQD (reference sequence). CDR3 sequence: CASSGHSTGSYGYTF. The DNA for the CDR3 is TGCGCCAGCAGTGGACATTCGACAGGGTCGTATGGCTACACCTTC.

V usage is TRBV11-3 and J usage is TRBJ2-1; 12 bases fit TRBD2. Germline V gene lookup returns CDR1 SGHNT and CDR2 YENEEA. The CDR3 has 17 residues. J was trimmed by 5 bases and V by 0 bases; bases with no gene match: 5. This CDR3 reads CASSLEGGLAGNNEQFF. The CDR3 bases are TGTGCCAGCAGCTTAGAGGGGGGACTAGCGGGTAACAATGAGCAGTTCTTC.